This T cell receptor (beta chain) stems from a study of T-cell reconstitution after alpha-beta-depleted transplantation in children. On this clonotype itself: Its antigen is not identified.

The CDR3 consists of 11 residues. Germline assignment: CDR1 LNHDA and CDR2 SQIVND (reference sequence). The germline V and J ends were trimmed by 3 bases and 6 bases, with 5 bases remaining between them. It was with unique molecular identifiers that the TCRbeta library was prepared. TCRdb re-analysed the PCR reads in MiXCR, keeping a single row per CDR3 protein. This sample has around 490,000 distinct CDR3 sequences; around 10% occur once, and the top ten carry 12% to 15%. General study results and limits: The study traced high day-60 TCRbeta diversity in some patients to surviving recipient T cells and thymic progenitors. Expanded clones from the graft, numbering several hundred, reportedly supplied alpha-beta T cells about two months after transplant. By one year post-transplant, T-cell counts and diversity largely arose from T cells that were newly produced.

Sequencing was performed on PBMCs, mostly from graft donor cells, taken 180 days after TCRalphabeta/CD19-depleted stem cell transplant. This chain connects TRBV19 to TRBJ1-2; no firm D call. The sequence was collected from a female patient aged 2-9 years who had a stem cell transplant for aplastic anemia, so the T cells may come from the graft donor. The CDR3 reads CASSIGNGYTF. DNA of the CDR3: TGTGCCAGTAGTATTGGGAATGGCTACACCTTC.